The rows below give T cell receptor beta chains drawn from one sample of a study of PD-L1 blockade in urothelial cancer. Measured with immunoSEQ multiplex PCR; TCRdb has only the in-frame clones, and not every one. Of around 86,000 clones listed, approximately 86% are singletons. The starting material was PBMCs, obtained around atezolizumab (anti-PD-L1) treatment. These receptors originate from a man aged 40-49 years with urothelial cancer. Both conserved end residues are part of each CDR3. D genes are given only for firm matches. Expanded clones are given a class, and other clones once, few, many or no size at all.

d_call: TRBD1
v_call: TRBV7-8
j_call: TRBJ1-1
clone_size: -
cdr3_aa: CASSSSGQKMNTEAFF
cdr3_nt: TGTGCCAGCAGCTCCTCGGGACAGAAGATGAACACTGAAGCTTTCTTT

d_call: -
v_call: TRBV30
j_call: TRBJ1-5
clone_size: -
cdr3_aa: CAWKLGGKNNQPQHF
cdr3_nt: TGTGCCTGGAAACTTGGGGGGAAGAACAATCAGCCCCAGCATTTT

d_call: TRBD2
v_call: TRBV5-4
j_call: TRBJ2-1
clone_size: -
cdr3_aa: CASSFSVGGHNEQFF
cdr3_nt: TGTGCCAGCAGCTTTTCCGTGGGAGGGCACAATGAGCAGTTCTTC

d_call: -
v_call: TRBV28
j_call: TRBJ1-5
clone_size: -
cdr3_aa: CASVSGPHQPQHF
cdr3_nt: TGTGCCAGCGTATCAGGGCCACATCAGCCCCAGCATTTT

d_call: -
v_call: TRBV28
j_call: TRBJ1-5
clone_size: -
cdr3_aa: CASARGYSNQPQHF
cdr3_nt: TGTGCCAGTGCCCGCGGTTATAGCAATCAGCCCCAGCATTTT

d_call: TRBD2
v_call: TRBV5-1
j_call: TRBJ2-1
clone_size: -
cdr3_aa: CASRREVTHEQFF
cdr3_nt: TGCGCCAGCAGGCGGGAGGTCACCCATGAGCAGTTCTTC

d_call: -
v_call: TRBV19
j_call: TRBJ2-1
clone_size: -
cdr3_aa: CASRAAGQRYNEQFF
cdr3_nt: TGTGCCAGTAGGGCTGCGGGACAGAGGTACAATGAGCAGTTCTTC

d_call: -
v_call: TRBV7-8
j_call: TRBJ1-5
clone_size: -
cdr3_aa: CASSLRGLGTRNVGSNQPQHF
cdr3_nt: TGTGCCAGCAGCTTAAGGGGACTTGGGACCCGAAACGTAGGTAGCAATCAGCCCCAGCATTTT

d_call: TRBD1
v_call: TRBV13
j_call: TRBJ1-4
clone_size: -
cdr3_aa: CASSLEGQTTNEKLFF
cdr3_nt: TGTGCCAGCAGCTTAGAGGGACAGACAACTAATGAAAAACTGTTTTTT

d_call: -
v_call: TRBV7-9
j_call: TRBJ1-1
clone_size: -
cdr3_aa: CASSLEQENTEAFF
cdr3_nt: TGTGCCAGCAGCTTAGAACAGGAGAACACTGAAGCTTTCTTT

d_call: -
v_call: TRBV19
j_call: TRBJ1-4
clone_size: -
cdr3_aa: CASSLQATTNEKLFF
cdr3_nt: TGTGCCAGTAGCTTACAGGCGACAACTAATGAAAAACTGTTTTTT

d_call: -
v_call: TRBV29-1
j_call: TRBJ2-5
clone_size: -
cdr3_aa: CSVVIRGGTQYF
cdr3_nt: TGCAGCGTTGTTATTCGTGGAGGGACCCAGTACTTC

d_call: -
v_call: TRBV5-1
j_call: TRBJ1-4
clone_size: -
cdr3_aa: CASSPGRGVGTNEKLFF
cdr3_nt: TGCGCCAGCAGCCCCGGGCGGGGAGTAGGCACTAATGAAAAACTGTTTTTT

d_call: -
v_call: TRBV5-1
j_call: TRBJ2-3
clone_size: -
cdr3_aa: CASSLATIQEIGQYF
cdr3_nt: TGCGCCAGCAGCTTGGCCACGATACAGGAGATAGGGCAGTATTTT

d_call: TRBD1
v_call: TRBV28
j_call: TRBJ1-5
clone_size: -
cdr3_aa: CASSSGTGRASNQPQHF
cdr3_nt: TGTGCCAGCAGCTCCGGGACAGGGAGGGCTAGCAATCAGCCCCAGCATTTT

d_call: -
v_call: TRBV11-2
j_call: TRBJ2-7
clone_size: few
cdr3_aa: CASSLLAAYEQYF
cdr3_nt: TGTGCCAGCAGCTTATTGGCTGCCTACGAGCAGTACTTC

d_call: TRBD1
v_call: TRBV27
j_call: TRBJ1-2
clone_size: -
cdr3_aa: CASSLGGTGSRYTF
cdr3_nt: TGTGCCAGCAGTCTAGGGGGGACAGGGTCGCGCTACACCTTC

d_call: TRBD1
v_call: TRBV7-2
j_call: TRBJ1-5
clone_size: -
cdr3_aa: CASSPKVGGRQPQHF
cdr3_nt: TGTGCCAGCAGCCCGAAGGTAGGGGGCCGGCAGCCCCAGCATTTT

d_call: -
v_call: TRBV5-6
j_call: TRBJ1-2
clone_size: once
cdr3_aa: CASSLGRASYGYTF
cdr3_nt: TGTGCCAGCAGCTTGGGCAGGGCATCCTATGGCTACACCTTC

d_call: -
v_call: TRBV2
j_call: TRBJ2-7
clone_size: once
cdr3_aa: CASSEFPAGNSYEQYF
cdr3_nt: TGTGCCAGCAGTGAATTTCCGGCAGGGAACTCCTACGAGCAGTACTTC

d_call: -
v_call: TRBV7-6
j_call: TRBJ1-5
clone_size: -
cdr3_aa: CASSLNTGDNQPQHF
cdr3_nt: TGTGCCAGCAGTTTAAATACGGGGGACAATCAGCCCCAGCATTTT

d_call: TRBD2
v_call: TRBV6-4
j_call: TRBJ2-3
clone_size: -
cdr3_aa: CASVAGDRGTDTQYF
cdr3_nt: TGTGCCAGCGTAGCGGGAGATCGGGGCACAGATACGCAGTATTTT

d_call: TRBD1
v_call: TRBV4-1
j_call: TRBJ2-4
clone_size: once
cdr3_aa: CASSQDWETGGVEKNIQYF
cdr3_nt: TGCGCCAGCAGCCAAGATTGGGAAACAGGGGGCGTCGAAAAGAACATTCAGTACTTC

d_call: -
v_call: TRBV30
j_call: TRBJ1-5
clone_size: few
cdr3_aa: CAWRRGGNSNQPQHF
cdr3_nt: TGTGCCTGGCGTCGAGGCGGCAATAGCAATCAGCCCCAGCATTTT

d_call: -
v_call: TRBV6-1
j_call: TRBJ1-4
clone_size: once
cdr3_aa: CASSELGGMNEKLFF
cdr3_nt: TGTGCCAGCAGTGAATTAGGGGGTATGAATGAAAAACTGTTTTTT

d_call: -
v_call: TRBV19
j_call: TRBJ2-6
clone_size: -
cdr3_aa: CASSSGANVLTF
cdr3_nt: TGTGCCAGCTCCTCTGGGGCCAACGTCCTGACTTTC

d_call: TRBD1
v_call: TRBV7-8
j_call: TRBJ1-1
clone_size: few
cdr3_aa: CASSPRTGWVFTEAFF
cdr3_nt: TGTGCCAGCAGCCCGAGGACAGGGTGGGTTTTCACTGAAGCTTTCTTT

d_call: TRBD2
v_call: TRBV27
j_call: TRBJ2-7
clone_size: -
cdr3_aa: CASSPPGLASYEQYF
cdr3_nt: TGTGCCAGCAGCCCGCCGGGACTAGCGTCATACGAGCAGTACTTC